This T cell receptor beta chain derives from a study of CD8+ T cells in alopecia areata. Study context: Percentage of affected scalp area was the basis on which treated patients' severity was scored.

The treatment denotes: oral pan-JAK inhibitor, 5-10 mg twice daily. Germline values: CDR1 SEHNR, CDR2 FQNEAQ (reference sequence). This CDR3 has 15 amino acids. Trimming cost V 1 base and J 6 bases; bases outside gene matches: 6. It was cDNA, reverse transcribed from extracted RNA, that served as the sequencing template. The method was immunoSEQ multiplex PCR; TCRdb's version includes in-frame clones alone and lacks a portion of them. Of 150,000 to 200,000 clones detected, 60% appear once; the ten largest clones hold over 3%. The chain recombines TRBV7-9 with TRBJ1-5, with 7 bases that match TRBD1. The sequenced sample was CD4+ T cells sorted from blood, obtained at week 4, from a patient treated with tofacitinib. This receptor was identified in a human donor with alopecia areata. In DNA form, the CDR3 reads TGTGCCAGCAGCTTAGACAGGGGAGCGTCTCAGCCCCAGCATTTT. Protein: CASSLDRGASQPQHF.